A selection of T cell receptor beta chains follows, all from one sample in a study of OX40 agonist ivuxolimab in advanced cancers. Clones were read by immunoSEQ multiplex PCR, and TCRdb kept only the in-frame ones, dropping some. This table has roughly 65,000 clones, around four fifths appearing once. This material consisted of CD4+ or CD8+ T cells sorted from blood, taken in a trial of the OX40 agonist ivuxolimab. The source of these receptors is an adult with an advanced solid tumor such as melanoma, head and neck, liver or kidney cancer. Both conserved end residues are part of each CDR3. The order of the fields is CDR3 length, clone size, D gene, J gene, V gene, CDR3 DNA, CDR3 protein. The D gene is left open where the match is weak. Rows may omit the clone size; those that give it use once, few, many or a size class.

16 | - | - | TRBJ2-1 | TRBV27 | TGTGCCAGCAGGTTGAGGTACAGGGTGGGGTACAATGAGCAGTTCTTC | CASRLRYRVGYNEQFF
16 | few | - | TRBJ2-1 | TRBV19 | TGTGCCAGTAGCCGATCCAGTGAGCGGATCTACAATGAGCAGTTCTTC | CASSRSSERIYNEQFF
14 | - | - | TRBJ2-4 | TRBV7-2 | TGTGCCAGCAGCTTAGTCGCAGGGGAAAACATTCAGTACTTC | CASSLVAGENIQYF
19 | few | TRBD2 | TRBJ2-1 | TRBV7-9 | TGTGCCAGCAGTTCTCCATGGGAGGGCCAAACCGAGTCCTACAATGAGCAGTTCTTC | CASSSPWEGQTESYNEQFF
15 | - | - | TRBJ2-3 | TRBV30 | TGTGCCTGGAGTGGGGCGCAGGGGAGCACAGATACGCAGTATTTT | CAWSGAQGSTDTQYF
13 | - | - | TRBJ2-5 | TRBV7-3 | TGTGCCAGCAGCCCCGGTGCCTTCGAGACCCAGTACTTC | CASSPGAFETQYF
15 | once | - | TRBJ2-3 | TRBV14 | TGTGCCAGCAGCCAAGATTTTCAGGATTTAGATACGCAGTATTTT | CASSQDFQDLDTQYF
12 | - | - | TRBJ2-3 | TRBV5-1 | TGCGCCAGCAGCCTGGAGTGGGGTGCGCAGTATTTT | CASSLEWGAQYF
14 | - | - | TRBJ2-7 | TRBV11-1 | TGTGCCAGCAGCTTGGGGCACCCCGAAGACGAGCAGTACTTC | CASSLGHPEDEQYF
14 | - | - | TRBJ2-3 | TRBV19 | TGTGCCAGTAGTATTGGGTACCCCACAGATACGCAGTATTTT | CASSIGYPTDTQYF
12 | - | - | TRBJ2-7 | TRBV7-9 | TGTGCCAGCAGCTTAATGAGGGGGGAGCAGTACTTC | CASSLMRGEQYF
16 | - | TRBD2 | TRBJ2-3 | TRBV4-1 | TGCGCCAGCAGCCAAGGGAGTCTAGCGGGAGCAGATACGCAGTATTTT | CASSQGSLAGADTQYF
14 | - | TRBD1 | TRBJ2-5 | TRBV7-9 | TGTGCCAGCAGCCACTCGACAGGGGTAGAGACCCAGTACTTC | CASSHSTGVETQYF
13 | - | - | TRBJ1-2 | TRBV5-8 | TGTGCCAGCAGCTTGAATACGGGATTTGGCTACACCTTC | CASSLNTGFGYTF
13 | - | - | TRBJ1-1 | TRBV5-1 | TGCGCCAGCAGCTTCCAGGGGAACACTGAAGCTTTCTTT | CASSFQGNTEAFF
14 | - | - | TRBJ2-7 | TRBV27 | TGTGCCAGCAGTTCCCCCTACCGGGGCTACGAGCAGTACTTC | CASSSPYRGYEQYF
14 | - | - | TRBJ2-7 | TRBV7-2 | TGTGCCAGCAGCTTATCTCCTAGCTCCTACGAGCAGTACTTC | CASSLSPSSYEQYF
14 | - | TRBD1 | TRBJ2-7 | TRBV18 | TGTGCCAGTCAAGACAGGGGGCGTTCGGGCGAGCAGTACTTC | CASQDRGRSGEQYF
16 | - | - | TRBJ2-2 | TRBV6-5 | TGTGCCAGCAGTTACTCGATCGTAACGGGCATCGGGGAGCTGTTTTTT | CASSYSIVTGIGELFF
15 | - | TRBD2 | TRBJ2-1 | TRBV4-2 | TGTGCCAGCAGCCAAGAAGAGGGACTACACAATGAGCAGTTCTTC | CASSQEEGLHNEQFF
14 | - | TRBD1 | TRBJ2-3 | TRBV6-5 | TGTGCCACGCAACGGGGACAGTACACAGATACGCAGTATTTT | CATQRGQYTDTQYF
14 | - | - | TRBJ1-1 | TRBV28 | TGTGCCAGCAGTTATAAACCGGGACCAGAAGGAGCTTTCTTT | CASSYKPGPEGAFF
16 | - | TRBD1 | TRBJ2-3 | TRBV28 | TGTGCCAGCAGTCCCGGGGGACAGGGGGCATTTGATACGCAGTATTTT | CASSPGGQGAFDTQYF
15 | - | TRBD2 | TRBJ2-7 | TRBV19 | TGTGCCAGTAGTACCCTAGCGGGAGGAACCTACGAGCAGTACTTC | CASSTLAGGTYEQYF
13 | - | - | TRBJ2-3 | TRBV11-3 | TGTGCCAGCACCGTGGGTGGGGATGATACGCAGTATTTT | CASTVGGDDTQYF
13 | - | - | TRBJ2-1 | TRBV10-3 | TGTGCCATCAGAAGACAGACGGAGGGTGAGCAGTTCTTC | CAIRRQTEGEQFF
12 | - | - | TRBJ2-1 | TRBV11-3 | TGTGCCAGCAGCTTGGGTGACAATGAGCAGTTCTTC | CASSLGDNEQFF
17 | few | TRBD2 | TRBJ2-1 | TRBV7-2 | TGTGCCAGCAGCTTAAAACGGCTAGCGGACTCCTACAATGAGCAGTTCTTC | CASSLKRLADSYNEQFF
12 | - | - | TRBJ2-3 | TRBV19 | TGTGCCAGTAGCGGAGGCTGGGATACGCAGTATTTT | CASSGGWDTQYF
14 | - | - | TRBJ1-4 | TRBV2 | TGTGCCATATCTCGCCACCCTAGCAGCGAAAAACTGTTTTTT | CAISRHPSSEKLFF
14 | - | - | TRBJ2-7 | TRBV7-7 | TGTGCTAGCAGCTTAGCCCCGGGGGCCAACGAGCAGTACTTC | CASSLAPGANEQYF
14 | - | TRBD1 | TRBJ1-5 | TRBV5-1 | TGCGCCAGCAGCTTATTACAGGGGGCATGGCCCCAGCATTTT | CASSLLQGAWPQHF
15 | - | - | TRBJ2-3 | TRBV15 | TGTGCCACCAGCAAATTCTCTAGCGCCCCAGATACGCAGTATTTT | CATSKFSSAPDTQYF
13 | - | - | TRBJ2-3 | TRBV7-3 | TGTGCCAGCAGCACCGGGGGCCAAGATACGCAGTATTTT | CASSTGGQDTQYF
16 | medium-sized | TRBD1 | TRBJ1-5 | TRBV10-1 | TGCGCCAGCCGACAGGGGTTTCGTCTGGGAAATCAGCCCCAGCATTTT | CASRQGFRLGNQPQHF
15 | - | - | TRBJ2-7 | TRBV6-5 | TGTGCCAGCAGTATCCGGGACGGGGAAACCTACGAGCAGTACTTC | CASSIRDGETYEQYF
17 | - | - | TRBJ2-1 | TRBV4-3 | TGCGCCAGCAGCCAAGGTCAGGACCCAGGCTCCTACAATGAGCAGTTCTTC | CASSQGQDPGSYNEQFF
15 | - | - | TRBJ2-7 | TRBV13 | TGTGCCAGCAGCCCCAACGGGGACCCCCGGGACGAGCAGTACTTC | CASSPNGDPRDEQYF
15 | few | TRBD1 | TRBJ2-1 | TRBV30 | TGTGCCTGGAGTGTAAAGGGGGCCGGAGGCAATGAGCAGTTCTTC | CAWSVKGAGGNEQFF
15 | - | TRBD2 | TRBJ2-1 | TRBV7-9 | TGTGCCAGCAGCTCCTCTAGCGGGAGTTATGATGAGCAGTTCTTC | CASSSSSGSYDEQFF
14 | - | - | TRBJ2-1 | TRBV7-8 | TGTGCCAGCAGCTTAGGGCTGCGGCTCCCAGAGCAGTTCTTC | CASSLGLRLPEQFF
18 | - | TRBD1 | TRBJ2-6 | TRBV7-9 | TGTGCCAGCAGCTTATGGTTGACAGGGTCCTCTGGGGCCAACGTCCTGACTTTC | CASSLWLTGSSGANVLTF
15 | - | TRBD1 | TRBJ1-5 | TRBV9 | TGTGCCAGCAGCGAGGGACAGGGGCTCTCTCAGCCCCAGCATTTT | CASSEGQGLSQPQHF
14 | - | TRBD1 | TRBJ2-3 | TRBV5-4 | TGTGCCAGCAGCTGGATGGACAGGGGAGATACGCAGTATTTT | CASSWMDRGDTQYF
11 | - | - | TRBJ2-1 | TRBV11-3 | TGTGCCAGCAGCTTAGTAAATGAGCAGTTCTTC | CASSLVNEQFF
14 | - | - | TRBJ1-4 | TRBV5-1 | TGCGCCAGCAGCTTGGCGTCTGGGTCTGAAAAACTGTTTTTT | CASSLASGSEKLFF
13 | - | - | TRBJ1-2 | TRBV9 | TGTGCCAGCAGCCCCAGCGGGAACTATGGCTACACCTTC | CASSPSGNYGYTF
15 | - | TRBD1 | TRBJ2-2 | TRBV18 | TGTGCCAGCTCAGAGGGACAGGGGCCTACCGGGGAGCTGTTTTTT | CASSEGQGPTGELFF
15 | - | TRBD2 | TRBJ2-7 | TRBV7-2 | TGTGCCAGCAGCTTATCAGGCGGGAGGGATCGCGAGCAGTACTTC | CASSLSGGRDREQYF
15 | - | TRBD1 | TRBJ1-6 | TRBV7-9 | TGTGCCAGCAGCTTAGAAAGACAGGGGTTTTCACCCCTCCACTTT | CASSLERQGFSPLHF
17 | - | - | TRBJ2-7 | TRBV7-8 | TGTGCCAGCAGCCTTCGCCCACCGGGAAGGCCCCCCTACGAGCAGTACTTC | CASSLRPPGRPPYEQYF
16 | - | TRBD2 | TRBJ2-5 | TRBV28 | TGTGCCAGCAGAAAGACTAGCGGGGGGTACCAAGAGACCCAGTACTTC | CASRKTSGGYQETQYF
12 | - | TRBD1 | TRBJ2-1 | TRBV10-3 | TGTGCCGCAACAGGGGGTTTTGATGAGCAGTTCTTC | CAATGGFDEQFF
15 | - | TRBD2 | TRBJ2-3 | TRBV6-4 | TGTGCCAGCAGTGAGGCTAGCGGGAGCACAGATACGCAGTATTTT | CASSEASGSTDTQYF
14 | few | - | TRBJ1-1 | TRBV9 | TGTGCCAGCAGCGACCTGAAAGGGAACACTGAAGCTTTCTTT | CASSDLKGNTEAFF
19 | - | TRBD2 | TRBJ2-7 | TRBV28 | TGTGCCAGCAGTTTGAAAGTGCTAGCGGGAGGGCTAAGGAGATACGAGCAGTACTTC | CASSLKVLAGGLRRYEQYF
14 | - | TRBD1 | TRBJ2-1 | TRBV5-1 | TGCGCCAGCAGCCCCGGACAGGGTGGCAATGAGCAGTTCTTC | CASSPGQGGNEQFF